Reported below is one TCR beta chain. Its target is unknown. The sample is drawn from a study of CD8 T cells in ankylosing spondylitis. The study's findings and limits: Made up of about eight highly homologous variants, a TCR beta motif appeared characteristic of ankylosing spondylitis blood. The authors reported significant enrichment of disease-linked clones in matched ankylosing spondylitis synovial fluid.

The J segment lost 2 bases and the V segment lost 7 bases, leaving 8 bases of the junction unmatched. The CDR3 extends over 14 amino acids. From germline, CDR1 is SQVTM and CDR2 ANQGSEA. The TCR beta libraries were generated through quantitative 5'-RACE incorporating molecular barcodes. Using its own MiXCR run on the 5' RACE reads, TCRdb lists one record per CDR3 protein. The data contain some 140,000 distinct CDR3 sequences, approximately 17% of them singletons. The chain has TRBV29-1 and TRBJ2-1, with 7 nucleotides matching TRBD2. The sample comprised blood, either unsorted or a sorted T cell fraction (not recorded which). This sequence was found in a male donor with ankylosing spondylitis. The DNA of the CDR3 is TGCAGCGCCTTAGGTGGGACTACCTACAATGAGCAGTTCTTC. As protein: CSALGGTTYNEQFF.